A single sample gave rise to the 7 T cell receptor beta chains below, sequenced in a study of T-cell reconstitution after alpha-beta-depleted transplantation in children. Unique molecular identifiers were incorporated when the TCRbeta library was constructed. TCRdb reprocessed the PCR reads via MiXCR and lists one record per CDR3 protein. This sample has 230,000 or so distinct CDR3 sequences, with about 12% found just once. The sample consisted of PBMCs from the stem cell graft donor, taken from the stem cell graft. The receptors here all came from a human donor who donated a stem cell graft to a child with acute lymphoblastic leukemia.

This clonotype was detected ten times or more. V is TRBV9 and J is TRBJ2-5, with TRBD2 matching over 11 bases. V gave up 4 bases and J gave up 3 bases; unmatched junction bases: 5. The CDR3 is 15 residues long. Germline V gives CDR1 SGDLS, CDR2 YYNGEE. CDR3 sequence: CASSPGTSGKETQYF. For the CDR3, the DNA is TGTGCCAGCAGCCCGGGGACTAGCGGAAAAGAGACCCAGTACTTC.

The sample holds many counts of this clonotype. The CDR3 region has the DNA TGTGCCAGCAGTCGACAATCCTACAATGAGCAGTTCTTC. Translating gives CASSRQSYNEQFF. This rearrangement joins TRBV6-2 or TRBV6-3 to TRBJ2-1; no clear D gene. CDR1 is MNHEY, CDR2 SVGEGT, per germline. This CDR3 is built from 13 residues. V lost 5 bases and J lost 1, with 6 bases in between.

This clonotype was seen repeatedly, ten times or more. This sequence joins TRBV20-1 and TRBJ2-4; D is unresolved. CDR1 DFQATT and CDR2 SNEGSKA come from the germline V gene (reference sequence). This CDR3 comprises 14 residues. Trimming removed 7 bases at V and 0 bases at J, with 13 bases between. CDR3 protein: CSVGPTLAKNIQYF. CDR3 bases: TGCAGTGTCGGTCCGACTTTAGCCAAAAACATTCAGTACTTC.

At least ten counts were recorded for this clonotype. V gene TRBV6-1 combines with J gene TRBJ1-1, with D possibly matching TRBD1 (6 bases). Germline lookup yields CDR1 MNHNS and CDR2 SASEGT. Trimming took 4 bases from V and 11 from J, leaving 26 bases between them. The CDR3 runs to 16 residues. This chain's CDR3 is CASSASGTRPIFLAFF. In nucleotides, the CDR3 is TGTGCCAGCAGTGCTTCCGGGACACGGCCGATTTTTTTGGCTTTCTTT.

This clonotype came up many times. The chain employs TRBV5-5 and TRBJ2-4; D may be TRBD1 (5 bases). The V end was cut by 4 bases, the J end by 1 base, with 15 bases between. CDR1 is SGHKS and CDR2 is YYEKEE in the germline V gene (reference sequence). The CDR3 has 16 residues. CDR3 nucleotide sequence: TGTGCCAGCAGCCTTGTGGGGCTGAGGGCCAAAAACATTCAGTACTTC. Protein: CASSLVGLRAKNIQYF.

This clonotype was observed many times. The CDR3 nucleotides are TGTGCCAGCTCCGGGGTCTATGGCTACACCTTC. Residues: CASSGVYGYTF. The chain links TRBV28 to TRBJ1-2; D is unclear. CDR3 length: 11 residues. V lost 8 bases and J 4 bases, leaving 8 bases between the germline ends. CDR1 MDHEN and CDR2 SYDVKM come from the germline V gene.

In this sample, this clonotype turned up many times. CDR3 nucleotides: TGCGCCAGCAGCTTGGGACAGGGGAATTTAGCCACTGAAGCTTTCTTT. Encoded protein: CASSLGQGNLATEAFF. The chain carries TRBV5-1 and TRBJ1-1; 8 positions agree with TRBD1. CDR3 length: 16 amino acids. CDR1 is SGHRS, CDR2 YFSETQ, per germline. V trimming: 0 bases; J trimming: 4 bases; junction bases outside the gene matches: 8.